A selection of T cell receptor beta chains follows, all from one sample in a study of PD-L1 blockade in urothelial cancer. The repertoire was sequenced with immunoSEQ multiplex PCR; TCRdb's copy has only in-frame clones and lacks some. The data show approximately 88,000 clones, 84% seen once. Sequenced material: PBMCs, taken around atezolizumab (anti-PD-L1) treatment. The source is a man aged 60-69 years with urothelial cancer. The CDR3 runs from the conserved cysteine through the conserved F or W. A D gene is named only where the DNA matches it firmly. Size tells how often a clone was seen (once, few, many) or the class of an expanded clone, and some rows leave it out.

D,size,J,V,DNA,CDR3
TRBD2,NA,TRBJ2-7,TRBV5-4,TGTGCCAGCAGCCCCGGGGTAGCGGGAGAGTCCTACGAGCAGTACTTC,CASSPGVAGESYEQYF
NA,NA,TRBJ1-3,TRBV6-1,TGTGCCAGCAGTGAAGTCACGGGATTCCCTACTGGAAACACCATATATTTT,CASSEVTGFPTGNTIYF
NA,NA,TRBJ2-7,TRBV4-1,TGCGCCAGCAGCCAAGGACAGCCTCCCTACGAGCAGTACTTC,CASSQGQPPYEQYF
NA,NA,TRBJ1-5,TRBV7-3,TGTGCCAGCAGCACATCCGGGACAAATAGCAATCAGCCCCAGCATTTT,CASSTSGTNSNQPQHF
TRBD2,NA,TRBJ2-1,TRBV10-3,TGTGCCATCAGTGGGGAGACTAGCGGGAGGACCTACAATGAGCAGTTCTTC,CAISGETSGRTYNEQFF
NA,once,TRBJ1-4,TRBV4-1,TGCGCCAGCAGCCAAGATCGAGCACTGGAGAATGAAAAACTGTTTTTT,CASSQDRALENEKLFF
NA,NA,TRBJ1-5,TRBV13,TGTGCCAGCAGCCCTCTCCGTTGGGGAGGTGATCAGCCCCAGCATTTT,CASSPLRWGGDQPQHF
NA,NA,TRBJ1-5,TRBV7-6,TGTGCCAGCAGCTTACAGGGCAATCAGCCCCAGCATTTT,CASSLQGNQPQHF
NA,NA,TRBJ2-1,TRBV21-1,TGTGCCACAGACAATGAGCAGTTCTTC,CATDNEQFF
NA,NA,TRBJ1-3,TRBV30,TGTGCCTGGAGTGTAAGGGGGACGAAAGGAAACACCATATATTTT,CAWSVRGTKGNTIYF